These T cell receptor beta chains were read from a single sample in a study of blood T cells in healthy people across ages. From the 5' RACE reads, TCRdb called clonotypes with MiXCR, one entry per CDR3 protein. Here the sample spans roughly 1,500,000 distinct CDR3 sequences, approximately 32% being singletons. The sequencing input was blood. The receptors originated from a woman aged 25 to 39 in good health. Both conserved end residues are part of each CDR3. The D gene is left open where the match is weak. Rows give clone size only sometimes, using once, few, many, or a class for an expanded clone.

>NA|TRBJ2-1|TRBD1|TRBV7-6
CASSPSTGTGHNEQFF
TGTGCCAGCAGCCCTTCCACCGGGACAGGGCACAATGAGCAGTTCTTC
>few|TRBJ1-1|NA|TRBV20-1
CSAPYRGEYTEAFF
TGCAGTGCTCCATATAGGGGAGAGTACACTGAAGCTTTCTTT
>NA|TRBJ2-7|TRBD1|TRBV5-1
CASSVTWDRSSYEQYF
TGCGCCAGCAGCGTAACCTGGGACAGGTCGTCCTACGAGCAGTACTTC
>NA|TRBJ1-1|NA|TRBV5-1
CASRNQAGMNTEAFF
TGCGCCAGCAGAAACCAAGCAGGGATGAACACTGAAGCTTTCTTT
>many|TRBJ2-3|NA|TRBV29-1
CSLSGGDTQYF
TGCAGCCTCTCAGGAGGGGATACGCAGTATTTT
>NA|TRBJ2-1|TRBD1|TRBV25-1
CASSPQGKCNEQFF
TGTGCCAGCAGCCCACAGGGGAAGTGCAATGAGCAGTTCTTC
>NA|TRBJ1-4|NA|TRBV29-1
CSVQFGTYGKLFF
TGCAGCGTTCAATTCGGGACGTATGGAAAACTGTTTTTT
>many|TRBJ2-3|NA|TRBV7-2
CASSSSSDTQYF
TGTGCCAGCAGCTCCAGTTCGGATACGCAGTATTTT
>NA|TRBJ2-1|TRBD2|TRBV9
CASSASGSSVEQFF
TGTGCCAGCAGCGCTAGCGGGAGTTCAGTTGAGCAGTTCTTC
>NA|TRBJ2-6|TRBD1|TRBV9
CASSSSQGTVASGANVLTF
TGTGCCAGCAGCTCTTCCCAGGGGACAGTAGCCTCTGGGGCCAACGTCCTGACTTTC
>few|TRBJ2-3|TRBD1|TRBV27
CASSRQGVRGPSTDTQYF
TGTGCCAGCAGTCGACAGGGGGTGAGGGGCCCTAGCACAGATACGCAGTATTTT
>NA|TRBJ2-1|NA|TRBV7-9
CASSWGRESGNEQFF
TGTGCCAGCAGCTGGGGGCGGGAAAGTGGAAATGAGCAGTTCTTC
>many|TRBJ2-1|NA|TRBV7-2
CASRGSLGVNEQFF
TGTGCCAGCAGGGGGAGTCTTGGTGTAAATGAGCAGTTCTTC
>NA|TRBJ2-1|NA|TRBV4-1
CASTDGRGVPYNEQFF
TGCGCCAGCACGGACGGACGAGGAGTTCCCTACAATGAGCAGTTCTTC
>NA|TRBJ2-1|TRBD1|TRBV2
CASTPKDRGNEQFF
TGTGCCAGCACCCCCAAGGACAGGGGAAATGAGCAGTTCTTC
>NA|TRBJ1-1|NA|TRBV20-1
CSARDSRQNTEVFF
TGCAGTGCTAGAGATTCGCGACAGAACACTGAAGTTTTCTTT
>NA|TRBJ2-7|TRBD2|TRBV11-1
CASSLASGRAASEQYF
TGTGCCAGCAGCTTAGCTAGCGGGAGAGCCGCATCCGAGCAGTACTTC
>many|TRBJ2-7|TRBD2|TRBV20-1
CSATGLAGSYEQYF
TGCAGTGCTACGGGACTAGCGGGGAGCTACGAGCAGTACTTC
>NA|TRBJ2-7|TRBD2|TRBV4-2
CASSQVGLAGGLRSYEQYF
TGTGCCAGCAGCCAAGTGGGACTAGCGGGGGGGCTTAGATCCTACGAGCAGTACTTC
>few|TRBJ2-7|NA|TRBV9
CASSPEGTYEQYF
TGTGCCAGCAGCCCGGAGGGGACCTACGAGCAGTACTTC
>once|TRBJ2-2|NA|TRBV5-1
CASTRDETGNTGELFF
TGCGCCAGCACTCGAGACGAGACAGGGAACACCGGGGAGCTGTTTTTT
>NA|TRBJ2-3|TRBD1|TRBV6-4
CASSSTGGPDTQYF
TGTGCCAGCAGTTCCACAGGGGGCCCAGATACGCAGTATTTT